These T cell receptor beta chains were read from a single sample in a study of radiation and T cells in renal cell carcinoma. Clones were read by immunoSEQ multiplex PCR, and TCRdb kept only the in-frame ones, dropping some. The profile shows tens of thousands of clones, 85% of them singletons. The sample here was blood, taken from a patient whose treatment included radiotherapy and nephrectomy. These receptors all come from a man aged 45-65 years with renal cell carcinoma. The conserved cysteine and the conserved F or W are not part of the CDR3 here. Fields, in order: D gene, V gene, CDR3 protein. D genes are given only for firm matches.

TRBD1	TRBV5-1	ASSDRGLYNEQF
TRBD2	TRBV6-1	ASSNPSGSSYEQY
TRBD1	TRBV6-5	ASSNQTGYSEAF
TRBD1	TRBV5-3	ARSLPLRDRGLEVSEAF
NA	TRBV30	AWSPAEGSPLH
TRBD1	TRBV7-2	ASSLSGTGYYGYT
TRBD2	TRBV7-9	ASSLGLAGAEQY
NA	TRBV5-4	ASSLYQSGTDTQY
NA	TRBV19	ASSPRTGEETQY
TRBD1	TRBV7-9	ASSSYTGAAGNTIY
NA	TRBV10-3	AIRGDTTSTYEQY
NA	TRBV30	AWSAQDGSGGYT
TRBD2	TRBV10-1	ARVDRAGGGTDTQY
TRBD1	TRBV19	ASSPGQGRNQPQH
TRBD2	TRBV7-3	ASSRAGDYEQY
TRBD1	TRBV2	ASSGGQTSSYEQY
TRBD1	TRBV5-8	ASSSGTAENTEAF
TRBD2	TRBV4-2	ASSQDAGGLAGAGHEQY
TRBD1	TRBV5-1	ASGDRGYTDTQY
NA	TRBV7-9	AYEGTSNWNEQF
NA	TRBV5-1	ASSYQRASYEQY
NA	TRBV2	ASSEDTEAF
NA	TRBV6-1	ASSVKGWNSNQPQH
NA	TRBV10-3	AISAQGSSYEQY
TRBD1	TRBV28	ASTQGTDQETQY
TRBD1	TRBV4-2	ASSQPPGTGTYEQY
NA	TRBV5-1	ASRDSFAQETQY
TRBD1	TRBV27	ASRGQGRPYEQY
TRBD1	TRBV19	ASSMGQGNSYEQY
NA	TRBV27	ASSLSGAVNTEAF
TRBD2	TRBV9	ASSATSSGGVETQY
NA	TRBV5-1	ASSLERYNEQF
NA	TRBV5-1	ASSRLISSAYSYNEQF
NA	TRBV4-1	ASSPTTRETQY
NA	TRBV4-3	ASSQGRNGNQPQH
NA	TRBV5-1	ASSLGAGINTGELF
TRBD2	TRBV5-1	ASSHGTSRTDTQY
TRBD2	TRBV4-1	ASSLRWASGRQETQY
NA	TRBV11-1	ASSLASGGHNEQF
NA	TRBV7-9	ATPEFSIEAF
NA	TRBV4-2	ASSQVTGNTEAF
TRBD2	TRBV11-1	ASSFGTSDTTDTQY
NA	TRBV6-4	ASPQENTEAF
NA	TRBV4-3	ASSQSRENYGYT
NA	TRBV14	ASSQAGSEAF
NA	TRBV30	AWHRNLNEKLF
NA	TRBV18	ASSSYGPNNEQF
NA	TRBV7-2	ASSLAGWGTGANVLT
NA	TRBV6-4	ASSLGPVAYEQY
NA	TRBV2	ASSAPTSHTGELF
TRBD2	TRBV6-5	ASSYIGLAGTYEQY
TRBD2	TRBV19	ASRVAGRNTGELF
TRBD2	TRBV10-3	ATGLAGVSYEQY